This TCR beta chain was sequenced in a study of shared clonotypes between healthy human individuals (dated by TCRdb to the early 2020s). About the investigation overall: The cohort comprised a couple of women and a few men aged 18 to 49 years. For each donor, three plates each were used for CD4 naive and CD4 memory, two plates were used for CD8 naive, and one plate was used for CD8 memory. To estimate repertoire size and how much clonotype sharing occurs between individuals, the study deeply sequenced the blood TCR repertoires of 5 or 6 healthy adults. Libraries were prepared and TCR repertoires were sequenced by different laboratories using diverse techniques, in order to increase sequencing depth and limit assay-specific biases. Per donor, leukapheresis produced somewhere between about 0.94 and 9 billion PBMCs.

Using the deep immunoSEQ assay, multiplex PCR amplified TCR CDR3 regions from genomic DNA. Extracted genomic DNA from each cell subset was distributed evenly across all wells of several immunoSEQ 96-well plates, and each plate was treated as a replicate. Each replicate PCR for sorted subsets received about 200 ng genomic DNA, equal to tens of thousands of T cell genomes. Purified libraries were measured with a Qubit 3.0 fluorometer, size-checked on a Bioanalyzer 2100, and measured again with the KAPA Library Quantification kit. Every immunoSEQ 96-well plate was sequenced on a separate single-read 150-cycle Illumina NextSeq 550 flow cell. The study's own analysis went as follows. Because the immunoSEQ output held only junctional sequences and lacked quality scores, the filtering could not match the filtering applied to full-length reads. To assign V/J genes and CDR3, sequences were annotated against IMGT germline references using PyIR, a Python wrapper for IgBLAST v1.9. Reads were filtered out if the reads had weak V/J assignments (E-value above 1e-6), no CDR3, stop codons, out-of-frame junctions, or ambiguous translated residues. V3J clonotypes were defined by identical inferred V gene, J gene, and CDR3 amino acid sequence. The percentage overlap between two repertoires was calculated by dividing the number of shared unique clonotypes by the size of the smaller repertoire. Three approaches were used to assess repertoire richness: RTK rarefaction, the Chao1 estimator, and Recon v2.1 estimates of unobserved clonotypes. For all TCRbeta clonotypes obtained by the gDNA method from four donors, generation probabilities were computed with OLGA. This is the immuneACCESS table as TCRdb keeps it, with only in-frame sequences that have V and J called. A part of the clones is gone; compared with another copy, unresolved V genes explain less than half, and the rest is unexplained. V and J calls and clone size are as listed in that table; D and trimming were resolved from the DNA. For this sample there are 2 million to 2.5 million clones; under 97% appear just once. The ten top clones hold around 0.13% of the sample.

About this clone: The antigen it recognizes is unknown. Per-nucleotide qualities are absent, and no much larger clonotype sits a single base away.

Study-wide conclusions, independent of this receptor: Higher generation probabilities were observed for clonotypes shared by all four sorted-subset donors than for non-shared clonotypes. Sampling was restricted to blood, and TCR repertoires in tissues likely differ from the TCR repertoires found in blood. Based on pairwise subsampling, the degree of clonotype sharing among donors was expected to be affected by sequencing depth. The small number of donors limited the genetic and exposure-history diversity represented. Larger estimated clonotype richness was generally found for naive subsets than for memory subsets. Rarefaction of sorted-subset datasets indicated incomplete sequencing despite the large sequencing depth. Roughly 5% of naive CD4, 3% to 4% of naive CD8, roughly 2.5% of memory CD4, and about 0.4% of memory CD8 clonotypes were shared across a few donors.

Donors were healthy HIV-negative adults with no recently reported acute infections or vaccinations. Every donor was a Caucasian adult residing in Nashville, Tennessee, USA. CD4+ T cells were enriched through magnetic negative selection, after which naive cells were positively selected on CD45RA and the remaining negative fraction served as the memory subset. Blood was collected by leukapheresis, and PBMCs were isolated by Ficoll-Histopaque density gradient centrifugation and then cryopreserved in liquid nitrogen vapor phase. Analytical flow cytometry was used to check the purity and quantity of every magnetically sorted T cell population. Genomic DNA was isolated from each sorted fraction and quantified by UV absorbance on a Nanodrop 2000c. The cysteine opens and the phenylalanine closes a CDR3 of 17 amino acids. The sequence is cut down to CDR3 DNA, 51 bases in frame from base 1. Based on the germline V gene (reference sequence), the CDR1 and CDR2 sequences are MNHEY and SMNVEV. The V and J ends are trimmed by 0 bases and 4 bases, leaving 19 bases between them.

The rearranged segments are TRBV27 and TRBJ2-7; matching of 6 bases hints at TRBD1 as the D gene. The clonotype was recovered from a man aged 18 to 30 in good health. The sample taken for sequencing was naive CD4+ T cells sorted from blood. The cell subset or site label here, explained by the study, means: CD45RA+ positively selected. CDR3 region: CASSLSPDRLVEYEQYF. The nucleotide sequence is TGTGCCAGCAGTTTATCGCCTGACAGGTTAGTAGAATACGAGCAGTACTTC.